This TCR beta chain was documented in a study of blood T cell repertoires in COVID-19 (dated by TCRdb to between 2020 and 2021). For context, the study as a whole: The collaborator samples originated in the United States, Italy and Spain and spanned the acute and convalescent phases of COVID-19. The prospective study material was composed of cDNA or gDNA derived from T cells, B-cell-depleted T cells, or PBMCs. Samples came from the ongoing ImmuneRACE study (first 160 participants) plus 1,254 subjects from 6 global collaborators. The sample metadata nearly always contained a de-identified subject ID, COVID-19 status, age in years and sex. Where available, HLA class I and class II types were obtained from metadata supplied by the sample provider rather than from assay-based typing. The dataset comprised deeply sampled blood TCRbeta repertoires from subjects exposed to, actively infected with, or recovered from COVID-19. The repertoires were made available in a free public database intended to serve as a resource for research on the immune response to SARS-CoV-2. Study-wide conclusions, independent of this receptor: How much clinical and demographic metadata was included differed by source and by participant, and the metadata was provided uncurated.

Deletion took 4 bases off V and 2 bases off J, with a span of 8 bases between the germline ends. From the cysteine up to the phenylalanine, the CDR3 has a length of 13 residues. The only DNA kept is the CDR3, 39 bases in frame from the first base. Each collaborating institution followed its own protocols to collect whole blood in K2EDTA tubes. For TCRbeta analysis, collaborators shipped samples in one of three forms: frozen whole blood, isolated PBMCs, or DNA extracted from either of those sample types. In regard to this clone: Its antigen target is currently unknown. Per-base qualities were not stored, and no clone one base away is much larger.

The immunoSEQ Assay, a bias-controlled multiplex PCR, was used to amplify TCRbeta CDR3 regions from genomic DNA. On the authors' methods: The number of nucleated cells in each sample was estimated from the amplification of reference gene primers within the assay. To quantify the absolute abundance of each unique TCRbeta CDR3 rearrangement, sequence reads were collapsed and filtered. For each sample, productive Simpson clonality was calculated as the square root of Simpson's diversity index across productive rearrangements. The immuneACCESS repertoire file appears here via TCRdb, limited to in-frame rearrangements. These files lack a portion of the clones; in checked studies, under half of the deficit traces to unresolved V genes, and the cause of the others is not known. The DNA gave D and trimming, while V, J and clone size come from that table. Across this sample there are about 160,000 clones, with more than 80% seen only once. Roughly 2.8% of the sample is held by the ten biggest clonotypes.

The source material was peripheral blood. This TCR was sampled from a man between 60 and 75 years old with acute or convalescent COVID-19. The chain was built from TRBV23-1 and TRBJ1-2; too little of a D gene remains to name it. TRBV23-1 has ORF status, its function being uncertain. Here is the DNA: TGCGCCAGCAGTCGAACAGCAAACTATGGCTACACCTTC. Its product reads: CASSRTANYGYTF.